The 17 T cell receptor beta chains presented below share a single source sample, sequenced in a study of CD4 and CD8 cells across lung adenocarcinoma regions (dated by TCRdb to the late 2010s). Library creation used PCR. The data were produced on a HiSeq X Ten. The public sequencing data were trimmed at Q25 with fastp and processed into clonotypes with MiXCR by TCRdb, which kept only in-frame beta chains. CDR3 protein duplicates are merged, each entry listing the most common genes and DNA. Counted in this sample were about 20,000 distinct CDR3 sequences; 50% to 55% of them appeared once. Of the sample, approximately 24% is held by the ten largest clones. The sample taken for sequencing was CD8+ T cells from the center of a lung tumor. This specimen's cell subset or site label, interpreted: tumor center region. These receptors all stem from a female donor with lung adenocarcinoma. The CD4 and CD8 labels of this study may be unreliable.

This clonotype has more than one count but fewer than ten. This sequence joins TRBV27 and TRBJ2-1, with 7 bases matching TRBD2. V gave up 5 bases and J gave up 2 bases; unmatched junction bases: 6. Germline lookup yields CDR1 MNHEY and CDR2 SMNVEV (reference sequence). The CDR3 has 15 amino acids. The CDR3 DNA reads TGTGCCAGCAGTCCTTTCGGGAGGCCCTACAATGAGCAGTTCTTC. The encoded protein is CASSPFGRPYNEQFF.

This clonotype showed up just a few times. In nucleotides, the CDR3 is TGTGCCAGCAGTTTCAGGGGGCAGGGCACTGAAGCTTTCTTT. It is translated as CASSFRGQGTEAFF. The chain has TRBV6-5 and TRBJ1-1, with 8 bases lining up with TRBD1. The CDR3 contains 14 residues. In germline, CDR1 is MNHEY, CDR2 SVGAGI. V lost 4 bases to trimming and J lost 4 bases; unmatched junction nucleotides: 5.

The V gene is TRBV10-3, the J gene TRBJ2-1, with D possibly being TRBD2 (7 bases). The J call may be in error: the DNA end matches TRBJ2-7 better. The germline V gene encodes CDR1 ENHRY and CDR2 SYGVKD. This CDR3 has 14 residues. The CDR3 reads CAGSGGGGRETQYF. CDR3 nucleotides: TGTGCGGGGAGTGGGGGCGGTGGGCGGGAGACGCAGTACTTC.

The V call is TRBV6-1, the J call TRBJ2-2; a possible D gene is TRBD1 (6 bases). The CDR3 has 15 amino acids. Germline V gene sequence: CDR1 MNHNS, CDR2 SASEGT. Trimming removed 5 bases at V and 2 bases at J, with 12 bases between. The CDR3 loop is CASSPKDRNTGELFF. The CDR3 DNA reads as TGTGCCAGCAGTCCCAAGGACAGAAACACCGGGGAGCTGTTTTTT.

The genes are TRBV5-1 and TRBJ2-1; weak D call: TRBD1 (5 bases). CDR1 is SGHRS and CDR2 is YFSETQ in the germline V gene. This CDR3 is built from 14 residues. V lost 0 bases to trimming and J lost 1 base, with 5 bases between them. In DNA, the CDR3 is TGCGCCAGCAGCTTGGAGGGGTCCTACAATGAGCAGTTCTTC. Amino acid sequence: CASSLEGSYNEQFF.

Relative to its sample, this clonotype is medium-sized. The chain links TRBV27 to TRBJ2-3; D is ambiguous. Deletions cut 4 bases from V and 0 bases from J, with 8 bases between. The CDR3 contains 14 residues. Germline V lookup: CDR1 MNHEY, CDR2 SMNVEV (reference sequence). The CDR3 loop reads CASSSTTSTDTQYF. The CDR3 DNA reads TGTGCCAGCAGTTCGACAACTAGCACAGATACGCAGTATTTT.

This clonotype showed up just a few times. The chain uses TRBV27 and TRBJ2-5; 8 nucleotides agree with TRBD2. The V gene end was trimmed by 2 bases and the J gene end by 7 bases; junction bases not matched to a gene: 9. The CDR3 is 15 amino acids. The germline CDR1 and CDR2 sequences are MNHEY and SMNVEV (reference sequence). In DNA, the CDR3 is TGTGCCAGCAGTTTAGGACCCGGGAGGGCAGGGACCCAGTACTTC. Translating it yields CASSLGPGRAGTQYF.

The chain couples TRBV27 to TRBJ2-1; possibly TRBD1 for D (5 bases). The CDR3 consists of 15 residues. Trimming removed 4 bases at V and 0 bases at J, with 10 bases between. Germline V CDR1 and CDR2: MNHEY, SMNVEV (reference sequence). The CDR3 DNA sequence: TGTGCCAGCAGTTCAGGGCAAGACTCCTACAATGAGCAGTTCTTC. It translates to CASSSGQDSYNEQFF.

This clonotype was counted many times. The DNA for the CDR3 is TGTGCCAGCAGCCTTAAAGCGGGAGGGGGAACAGATACGCAGTATTTT. It yields the protein CASSLKAGGGTDTQYF. V gene TRBV12-3 or TRBV12-4 combines with J gene TRBJ2-3; 10 bases are shared with TRBD2. Trimming removed 6 bases from V and 3 bases from J; junction bases left unmatched: 9. This CDR3 region has 16 residues.

This clonotype was observed a single time. This chain joins TRBV27 and TRBJ2-4; 8 positions match TRBD2. V was pared by 6 bases and J by 12 bases, with 19 bases of the junction left unmatched. Germline CDR1 and CDR2: MNHEY and SMNVEV (reference sequence). The CDR3 spans 16 residues. Here the CDR3 reads CASSVGGGGATNTQYF. The CDR3 DNA reads TGTGCCAGCAGCGTCGGGGGGGGGGGAGCCACAAATACTCAGTACTTC.

This rearrangement joins TRBV12-3 or TRBV12-4 to TRBJ1-4; D gene unclear. The V gene lost 2 bases and the J gene lost 10 bases, with 14 bases spanning the gap. The CDR3 consists of 14 residues. In DNA, the CDR3 is TGTGCCAGCAGTTTAAAGGAATCTTACGGAAAACTGTTTTTT. Protein product: CASSLKESYGKLFF.

The chain employs TRBV10-2 and TRBJ2-3; D might be TRBD2 (5 bases). Near its end, the DNA agrees better with TRBJ2-5, so the J call may be wrong. CDR3 length: 15 amino acids. CDR1 is WSHSY and CDR2 is SAAADI in the germline V gene. CDR3 in amino acids: CAGSTAGRYTDTQYF. In DNA, the CDR3 is TGCGCCGGGAGTACGGCGGGCCGTTACACAGATACCCAGTACTTC.

This chain connects TRBV6-1 to TRBJ2-5, with D perhaps TRBD1 or TRBD2 (6 bases each). The CDR3 loop spans 15 amino acids. CDR1 is MNHNS and CDR2 is SASEGT in the germline V gene. The CDR3 here is CGRGVGGRDQETQYF. Here the CDR3 DNA reads TGTGGCAGGGGTGTCGGGGGCCGCGACCAAGAGACCCAGTACTTC.

For this clonotype: One junction end does not reproduce the germline sequence, and a read error may be involved. The chain combines TRBV6-8 with TRBJ2-3, with D possibly being TRBD1 or TRBD2 (5 bases each). CDR3 size: 14 residues. In germline, CDR1 is MNHGY, CDR2 SAAAGT. The CDR3 region is CAAQGPGTKDTQYF. CDR3 nucleotide sequence: TGTGCCGCTCAGGGTCCCGGGACCAAAGATACGCAGTATTTC.

The chain links TRBV6-1 to TRBJ2-3; tentatively, D is TRBD2 (5 bases). Gene TRBJ2-7 matches the end of the DNA better, so the J call may be wrong. CDR3 length equals 12 residues. In germline, CDR1 is MNHNS, CDR2 SASEGT. The CDR3 coding sequence is TGTGCCACCAGCGGTGGCACAGATACGCAGTACTTC. The encoded protein is CATSGGTDTQYF.

V is TRBV10-3 and J is TRBJ2-1, with TRBD2 identical over 13 bases. The last part of the DNA fits TRBJ2-5 better; the J call may be wrong. Germline-derived CDR1 and CDR2 are ENHRY and SYGVKD. This CDR3 comprises 16 residues. CDR3 sequence reads: CATTLGLAGVSETQYF. CDR3 in DNA: TGTGCCACGACCCTCGGACTAGCGGGAGTTTCCGAGACCCAGTACTTC.

Ten or more counts support this clonotype. A clone one base away is much larger, so this may be a read error. The V gene is TRBV7-2, the J gene TRBJ2-5, with a weak D call TRBD2 (6 bases). Germline CDR1 reads SGHTA; CDR2 reads FQGNSA. CDR3 size: 13 residues. Trimming shortened V by 8 bases and J by 11 bases, and 21 bases separated the two germline ends. CDR3 residues: CASLFAGTLEQYF. DNA of the CDR3: TGTGCCAGCCTTTTTGCGGGGACGCTAGAGCAGTACTTC.